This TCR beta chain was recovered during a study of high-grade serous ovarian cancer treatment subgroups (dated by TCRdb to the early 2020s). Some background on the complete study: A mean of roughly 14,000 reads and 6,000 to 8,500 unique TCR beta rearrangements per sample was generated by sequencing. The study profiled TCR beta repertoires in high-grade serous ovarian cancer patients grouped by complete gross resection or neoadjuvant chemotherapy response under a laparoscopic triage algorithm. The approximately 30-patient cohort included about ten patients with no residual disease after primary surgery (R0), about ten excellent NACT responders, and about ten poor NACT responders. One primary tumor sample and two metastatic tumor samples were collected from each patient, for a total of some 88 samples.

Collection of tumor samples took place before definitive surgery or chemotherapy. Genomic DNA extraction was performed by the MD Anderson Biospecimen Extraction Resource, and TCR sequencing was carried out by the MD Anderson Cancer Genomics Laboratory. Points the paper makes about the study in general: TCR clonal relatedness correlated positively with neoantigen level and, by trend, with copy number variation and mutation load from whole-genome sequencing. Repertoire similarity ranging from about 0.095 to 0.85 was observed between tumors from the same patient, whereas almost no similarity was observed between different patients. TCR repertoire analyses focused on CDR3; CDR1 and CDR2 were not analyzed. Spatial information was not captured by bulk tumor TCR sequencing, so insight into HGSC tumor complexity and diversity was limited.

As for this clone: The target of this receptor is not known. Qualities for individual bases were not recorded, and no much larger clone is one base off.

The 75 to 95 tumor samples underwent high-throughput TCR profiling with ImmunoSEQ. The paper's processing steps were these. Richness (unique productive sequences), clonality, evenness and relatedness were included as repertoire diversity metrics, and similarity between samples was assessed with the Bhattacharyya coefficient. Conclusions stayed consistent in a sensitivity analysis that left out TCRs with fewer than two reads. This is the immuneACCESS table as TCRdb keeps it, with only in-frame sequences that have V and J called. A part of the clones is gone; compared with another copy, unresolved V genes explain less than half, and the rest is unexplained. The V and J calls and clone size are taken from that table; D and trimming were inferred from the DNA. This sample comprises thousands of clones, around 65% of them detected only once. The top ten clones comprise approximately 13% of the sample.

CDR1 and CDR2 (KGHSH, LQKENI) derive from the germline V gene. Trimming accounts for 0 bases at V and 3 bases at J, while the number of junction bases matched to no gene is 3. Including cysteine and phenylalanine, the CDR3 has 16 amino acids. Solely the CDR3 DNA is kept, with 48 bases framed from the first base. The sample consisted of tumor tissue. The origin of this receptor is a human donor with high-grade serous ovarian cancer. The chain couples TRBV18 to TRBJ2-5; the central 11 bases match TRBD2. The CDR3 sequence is CASSPPQGLAEETQYF. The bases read TGTGCCAGCTCACCACCTCAGGGACTAGCGGAAGAGACCCAGTACTTC.